This TCR beta chain was obtained from a study of cytomegalovirus exposure and HLA in healthy donors. Study background: Of around 400 genotyped donors, more than 65% grouped in the Caucasian-associated ancestry cluster.

Notes on this clone: What it binds is unknown.

Study-wide findings and caveats: TCR beta V segments were, for the most part, productive about 87% or about 30% of the time in an earlier analysis. Reported results showed that the classifier diagnosed cytomegalovirus status with high specificity and sensitivity.

The PCR made use of 60 Vbeta and 13 Jbeta primers. Method: immunoSEQ multiplex PCR; TCRdb's copy keeps in-frame clones and lacks some. Of approximately 150,000 clones listed, 70% to 90% are singletons. The source is a man between 25 and 39 years old in good health and CMV-seropositive. Sequenced material: PBMCs.

The CDR3 DNA follows: TGTGCCAGCAGCGTAGGACTAGCGGTTAACACCGGGGAGCTGTTTTTT. This sequence encodes CASSVGLAVNTGELFF. This chain uses TRBV9 with TRBJ2-2, with 9 bases fitting TRBD2. V lost 0 bases to trimming and J lost 2 bases; unmatched junction nucleotides: 2. The CDR3 length is 16 residues. The V gene's germline CDR1 is SGDLS and CDR2 YYNGEE.